These T cell receptor beta chains were read from a single sample in a study of cytomegalovirus exposure and HLA in healthy donors. Repertoires were generated with immunoSEQ multiplex PCR, while TCRdb's copy carries only in-frame clones and drops some. The sample table includes 130,000 to 150,000 clones. Input material: PBMCs. The receptors were sampled from a man in his forties in good health and CMV-seronegative. Each CDR3 is given with its conserved first and last residue. D genes are given only for firm matches.

D	V	length	J	CDR3	DNA
.	TRBV9	13	TRBJ2-1	CASTSTGYDEQFF	TGTGCCAGCACATCAACAGGGTATGATGAGCAGTTCTTC
TRBD2	TRBV25-1	14	TRBJ2-1	CASTPGGSYNEQFF	TGTGCCAGCACTCCGGGGGGCTCCTACAATGAGCAGTTCTTC
.	TRBV11-2	17	TRBJ1-6	CASSFQVKSGLDSPLHF	TGTGCCAGCAGCTTCCAGGTCAAAAGTGGGCTGGATTCACCCCTCCACTTT
TRBD1	TRBV6-5	14	TRBJ2-3	CASRRQGNADTQYF	TGTGCCAGCAGAAGACAGGGGAACGCAGATACGCAGTATTTT
TRBD1	TRBV7-9	14	TRBJ1-4	CASSLAGGREKLFF	TGTGCCAGCAGCTTAGCAGGGGGCCGTGAAAAACTGTTTTTT
TRBD1	TRBV5-4	14	TRBJ2-2	CASSLQGSTGELFF	TGTGCCAGCAGCTTACAGGGGTCCACCGGGGAGCTGTTTTTT
TRBD2	TRBV7-2	16	TRBJ2-5	CASSFIAGGPQETQYF	TGTGCCAGCAGCTTTATAGCGGGGGGGCCCCAAGAGACCCAGTACTTC
.	TRBV7-9	16	TRBJ2-3	CASSLSPRGHTDTQYF	TGTGCCAGCAGCTTAAGCCCGCGGGGGCACACAGATACGCAGTATTTT
TRBD2	TRBV19	16	TRBJ2-3	CASTAINRLAGDTQYF	TGTGCCAGTACCGCGATCAACAGACTAGCTGGTGATACGCAGTATTTT
.	TRBV7-2	15	TRBJ1-2	CASSSSPAENYGYTF	TGTGCCAGCAGCTCCTCCCCCGCGGAAAACTATGGCTACACCTTC
.	TRBV7-2	13	TRBJ2-2	CASSAIVNGELFF	TGTGCCAGCAGCGCAATAGTAAACGGGGAGCTGTTTTTT
.	TRBV4-3	15	TRBJ1-6	CASSQDRGPNSPLHF	TGCGCCAGCAGCCAAGATAGGGGCCCAAATTCACCCCTCCACTTT
TRBD1	TRBV7-3	15	TRBJ2-2	CASSSGTGIAGELFF	TGTGCCAGCAGCTCCGGGACAGGGATCGCCGGGGAGCTGTTTTTT
TRBD1	TRBV5-1	15	TRBJ1-6	CASSSGGRDNSPLHF	TGCGCCAGCAGCTCAGGGGGCAGGGATAATTCACCCCTCCACTTT
TRBD1	TRBV5-1	14	TRBJ2-1	CASSRWTGSNEQFF	TGCGCCAGCAGCCGATGGACAGGGAGTAATGAGCAGTTCTTC
TRBD2	TRBV6-6	15	TRBJ2-5	CASSYGAGGRETQYF	TGTGCCAGCAGTTACGGAGCGGGGGGGCGGGAGACCCAGTACTTC
TRBD1	TRBV7-2	15	TRBJ2-5	CASSLGTGKGETQYF	TGTGCCAGCAGCTTAGGGACAGGCAAAGGAGAGACCCAGTACTTC
.	TRBV7-2	14	TRBJ2-5	CASTPTLRGETQYF	TGTGCCAGCACCCCTACTCTACGGGGAGAGACCCAGTACTTC
.	TRBV18	16	TRBJ1-5	CASSQQKTGSNQPQHF	TGTGCCAGCTCACAACAAAAGACAGGCTCAAATCAGCCCCAGCATTTT
.	TRBV7-2	16	TRBJ2-2	CAGSGGAGPTTGELFF	TGTGCCGGGTCCGGGGGTGCTGGGCCTACGACCGGGGAGCTGTTTTTT
.	TRBV10-3	17	TRBJ1-6	CAISPTGLSSYNSPLHF	TGTGCCATCAGCCCGACAGGCTTAAGCTCCTATAATTCACCCCTCCACTTT
TRBD2	TRBV6-4	15	TRBJ2-3	CASSERGGSTDTQYF	TGTGCCAGCAGTGAACGGGGGGGCAGCACAGATACGCAGTATTTT
.	TRBV7-8	12	TRBJ2-7	CASSLESGEQYF	TGTGCCAGCAGCTTAGAGAGTGGCGAGCAGTACTTC
TRBD2	TRBV6-5	15	TRBJ2-1	CASRYSGGYYNEQFF	TGTGCCAGCAGGTATAGCGGGGGTTATTACAATGAGCAGTTCTTC
TRBD2	TRBV4-2	16	TRBJ2-4	CASSQAGDRAKNIQYF	TGTGCCAGCAGTCAAGCGGGGGATCGTGCCAAAAACATTCAGTACTTC
TRBD1	TRBV27	16	TRBJ1-3	CASSSLTGLTGNTIYF	TGTGCCAGCAGTTCACTGACAGGGTTAACTGGAAACACCATATATTTT
.	TRBV5-6	15	TRBJ1-1	CASSLVREGYTEAFF	TGTGCCAGCAGCTTGGTAAGGGAGGGGTACACTGAAGCTTTCTTT
.	TRBV15	15	TRBJ1-1	CATSSMTRGINEAFF	TGTGCCACCAGCAGTATGACAAGGGGGATAAATGAAGCTTTCTTT